The TCR beta chain described here comes from a study of long-term antiretroviral therapy in people with HIV. Version v3.0 of the immunoSEQ assay ran at survey level. Sequencing used immunoSEQ multiplex PCR; TCRdb keeps in-frame clones, though not all of them. Among tens of thousands of clones listed, approximately 83% were seen once. The sequence was obtained from a man between 18 and 35 years old with HIV. The specimen comprised unsorted PBMCs, sampled 0.8 years before starting antiretroviral therapy.

The CDR3 DNA follows: TGTGCCAGCAGCTCAAACCCACGGGAACCTTTCACCGGGGAGCTGTTTTTT. Encoded protein: CASSSNPREPFTGELFF. The gene calls are TRBV9 and TRBJ2-2, with D possibly matching TRBD2 (5 bases). This CDR3 has 17 residues. V lost 4 bases to trimming and J lost 4 bases, with 20 bases between them. CDR1 and CDR2 from the germline V gene are SGDLS and YYNGEE.